Sequencing of this T cell receptor (beta chain) was carried out in a study of breast tumors, draining lymph nodes, adjacent tissues. Overall study results and limits: Compared with basal-like, luminal-like tumors shared significantly more repertoire with nontumor tissue.

The CDR3 runs to 15 residues. Germline-derived CDR1 and CDR2 are LNHDA and SQIVND (reference sequence). V gave up 6 bases and J gave up 4 bases; unmatched junction bases: 11. The lymph nodes were axillary draining lymph nodes from breast cancer patients. Using its own MiXCR run on the multiplex PCR reads, TCRdb lists one record per CDR3 protein. The sample lists fewer than 200,000 distinct CDR3 sequences, roughly 30% occurring once. This clonotype was seen many times. Its antigen is not known. The material sequenced was axillary lymph node tissue. This clonotype was sampled from a female donor with breast cancer. Some clones in this sample may be carry-over from other donors' samples. The chain links TRBV19 to TRBJ2-5; 7 nucleotides match TRBD2. Here the CDR3 reads CASRETGLPGETQYF. CDR3 DNA: TGTGCCAGTAGGGAGACGGGACTACCGGGAGAGACCCAGTACTTC. The variable domain in full, completed from reference TRBV19 and TRBJ2-5, reads DGGITQSPKYLFRKEGQNVTLSCEQNLNHDAMYWYRQDPGQGLRLIYYSQIVNDFQKGDIAEGYSVSREKKESFPLTVTSAQKNPTAFYLCASRETGLPGETQYFGPGTRLLVL.